The clone carrying this T cell receptor (beta chain) came up once. V was clipped by 3 bases and J by 1 base, with 6 bases between them. From germline, CDR1 is LNHDA and CDR2 SQIVND (reference sequence). The CDR3 is made up of 13 amino acids. Libraries were prepared by immunoSEQ multiplex PCR; TCRdb keeps only in-frame clonotypes and omits some of them. Altogether roughly 56,000 clones are present, over 70% being singletons, with the ten largest covering around 4.6%. The entry originates in a study of PD-L1 blockade in urothelial cancer. At the level of the study: About nine tenths of the roughly 29 patients were men with bladder-origin urothelial cancer. Individuals in the cohort had been given 0 to 3 earlier chemotherapy regimens. Samples of blood were analyzed 3 weeks (second dose) and 6 weeks after treatment start. Blood samples had a median of approximately 150,000 T cells, tens of thousands of unique TCRs, and clonality more than 0.075.

This sequence joins TRBV19 and TRBJ1-1; D unclear. The sequences come from PBMCs, collected around atezolizumab (anti-PD-L1) treatment. This sequence was found in an older man with urothelial cancer. This chain's CDR3 is CASSMRRNTEAFF. CDR3 DNA: TGTGCCAGTAGTATGAGAAGGAACACTGAAGCTTTCTTT.